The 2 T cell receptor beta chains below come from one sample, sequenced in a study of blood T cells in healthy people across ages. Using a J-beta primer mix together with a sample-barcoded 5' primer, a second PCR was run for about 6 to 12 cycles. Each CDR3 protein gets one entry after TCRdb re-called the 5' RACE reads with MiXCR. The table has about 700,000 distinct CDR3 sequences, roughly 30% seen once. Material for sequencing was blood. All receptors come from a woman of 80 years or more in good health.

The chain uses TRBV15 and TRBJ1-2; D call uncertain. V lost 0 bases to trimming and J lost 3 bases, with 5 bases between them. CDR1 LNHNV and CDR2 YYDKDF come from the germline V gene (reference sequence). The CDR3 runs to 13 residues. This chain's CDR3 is CATSRDPDYGYTF. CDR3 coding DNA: TGTGCCACCAGCAGAGACCCTGACTATGGCTACACCTTC.

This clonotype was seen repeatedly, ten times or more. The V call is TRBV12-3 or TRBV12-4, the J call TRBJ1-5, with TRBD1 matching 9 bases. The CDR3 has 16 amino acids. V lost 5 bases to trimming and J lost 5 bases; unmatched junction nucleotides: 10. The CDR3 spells CASSPQTGGRDQPQHF. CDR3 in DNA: TGTGCCAGCAGTCCCCAGACAGGGGGAAGGGATCAGCCCCAGCATTTT.